This T cell receptor beta chain was sequenced for a study of T cell changes during pregnancy in multiple sclerosis. Some clones are missing from TCRdb's copy, which holds only in-frame ones; the method was immunoSEQ multiplex PCR. The table has about 94,000 clones, 80% to 95% seen once; the top ten hold about 0.98%. The CDR3 runs 14 residues. With V trimmed by 2 bases and J by 6 bases, 5 bases remained unmatched. Germline assignment: CDR1 MNHEY and CDR2 SVGAGI. The sample in question was peripheral blood, obtained after pregnancy. V usage is TRBV6-5 and J usage is TRBJ2-7, with TRBD2 matching over 9 bases. The receptor's source is a female donor with multiple sclerosis, enrolled in a pregnancy study. The CDR3 nucleotides read TGTGCCAGCAGTTACGGGACTAGCTTCTTCGAGCAGTACTTC. The encoded protein is CASSYGTSFFEQYF.